The source of this TCR beta chain is a study of beta chain features in type 1 diabetes. Study outcomes and limitations: Shortening of TCRB CDR3s, moderate but significant, appeared in all four CD4+ subsets of Type 1 diabetes patients.

The length of the CDR3 is 14 residues. Germline V gives CDR1 SEHNR, CDR2 FQNEAQ (reference sequence). Trimming removed 1 base from V and 1 base from J, with 7 bases in between. Expressed TCRB transcripts were sequenced because the entire RNA isolate underwent reverse transcription. TCRdb's table, derived via immunoSEQ multiplex PCR, lists solely in-frame clones and lacks some. Among under 300,000 clones listed, roughly 22% were seen once. As to this clone: Its antigen is currently unknown.

The rearrangement joins TRBV7-9 to TRBJ1-1; D is unclear. Sequenced: naive CD4+ T cells from blood. The receptor comes from a woman in her 40s with type 1 diabetes. The CDR3 DNA reads as TGTGCCAGCAGCTTAGGACGGGGGAACACTGAAGCTTTCTTT. Translating it yields CASSLGRGNTEAFF.